The rows below give T cell receptor beta chains drawn from one sample of a study of blood T cell repertoires in COVID-19. This table comes from immunoSEQ multiplex PCR, and its TCRdb copy is limited to in-frame clones, with some not included. The data hold some 40,000 clones, with around four fifths observed a single time. Sequenced input: peripheral blood. These receptors were collected from a man between 65 and 85 years old with acute or convalescent COVID-19. Each CDR3 is given with its conserved first and last residue.

V: TRBV30
CDR3: CACPGRSSGNTIYF

V: TRBV18
CDR3: CASSPGGGSNQPQHF

V: TRBV3-1/TRBV3-2
CDR3: CASSQASGYNEQFF

V: TRBV7-2
CDR3: CASSYDRVSETQYF

V: TRBV29-1
CDR3: CSVATGTSGTGELFF

V: TRBV11-2
CDR3: CASSLEPNPGGTDTQYF

V: TRBV4-1
CDR3: CASSQHTGTGGPNYGYTF

V: TRBV3-1/TRBV3-2
CDR3: CASSPLRDREAFF

V: TRBV29-1
CDR3: CSVERGWTGNTEAFF

V: TRBV7-2
CDR3: CASSDFTGYQETQYF

V: TRBV24-1
CDR3: CATSDTGTSGITDTQYF

V: TRBV30
CDR3: CAWSTSSRAFF

V: TRBV27
CDR3: CASSKDLYRGGRGNTEAFF

V: TRBV5-8
CDR3: CASSSWGLNYGYTF

V: TRBV27
CDR3: CASSLGGGNTEAFF

V: TRBV28
CDR3: CASSFSASGSIGNEQFF

V: TRBV18
CDR3: CASSKGERGYNEQFF

V: TRBV2
CDR3: CASSSLAASYEQYF

V: TRBV11-2
CDR3: CASRRWGGRESYNEQFF

V: TRBV7-9
CDR3: CASSQGGLAGVGTGELFF

V: TRBV6-6
CDR3: CASSYREGYTEAFF

V: TRBV6-6
CDR3: CASRGSRDQGTDTQYF

V: TRBV11-2
CDR3: CASSLGTRRQETQYF

V: TRBV19
CDR3: CASSRDDRAVQPQHF

V: TRBV9
CDR3: CASSVGLADVTGELFF

V: TRBV27
CDR3: CASGPGQGAVTDTQYF

V: TRBV4-1
CDR3: CASSQVLQGTGNTIYF

V: TRBV4-3
CDR3: CASSQRVTSGRNTYNEQFF

V: TRBV28
CDR3: CASSPNPRQGARDEQYF

V: TRBV7-2
CDR3: CASSFYGFAANTEAFF

V: TRBV30
CDR3: CAWSPGHLINEKLFF

V: TRBV6-1
CDR3: CASSGGQGARGTEAFF

V: TRBV4-3
CDR3: CASSLRLGAAPYGYTF

V: TRBV5-1
CDR3: CASSLTGDSNYGYTF

V: TRBV9
CDR3: CASSVRTSGSAEQFF

V: TRBV12-3/TRBV12-4
CDR3: CASGVARGDGYTF

V: TRBV24-1
CDR3: CATRPWGGPCGYTF

V: TRBV7-2
CDR3: CASSPTSGRASGELFF

V: TRBV5-1
CDR3: CASSLSTGFYEQYF

V: TRBV7-2
CDR3: CASSRTGTGTPEAFF

V: TRBV24-1
CDR3: CATSDPLAGDNEQFF

V: TRBV4-1
CDR3: CASSQGGRGDYGYTF

V: TRBV11-2
CDR3: CASSLAGANTGELFF

V: TRBV12-3/TRBV12-4
CDR3: CASGGVMTEAFF

V: TRBV4-3
CDR3: CASSHGSGLGEQYF

V: TRBV29-1
CDR3: CSVWTSGKTDTQYF

V: TRBV7-2
CDR3: CASSLVSGVGYTF

V: TRBV24-1
CDR3: CATSDRGREYGEQFF

V: TRBV5-4
CDR3: CASSVTGDSPLHF

V: TRBV7-9
CDR3: CASSLSGNLQETQYF

V: TRBV6-5
CDR3: CASGQQGGGYGYTF

V: TRBV10-3
CDR3: CAISSTSGGSSTDTQYF

V: TRBV7-2
CDR3: CASRIRDRYQETQYF

V: TRBV3-1/TRBV3-2
CDR3: CASSQRTGFGAFF

V: TRBV12-3/TRBV12-4
CDR3: CASSLGEGKVAFF